The 22 T cell receptor beta chains reported below all come from one sample, sequenced in a study of breast tumors, draining lymph nodes, adjacent tissues. TCRdb independently ran MiXCR on the multiplex PCR reads; one entry per CDR3 protein. The repertoire has 200,000 or so distinct CDR3 sequences, around 29% of them found once; the top ten carry approximately 4.3%. The lymph nodes were axillary draining lymph nodes from breast cancer patients. Material for sequencing was axillary lymph node tissue. Receptors were obtained from a female donor with breast cancer. Some clones in this sample may be carry-over from other donors' samples.

The table lists this clonotype with a few counts. This sequence joins TRBV28 and TRBJ2-1, with a weak D call TRBD2 (5 bases). Trimming pared 5 bases from V and 8 bases from J, leaving 16 bases between. The CDR3 is made up of 14 amino acids. Germline values: CDR1 MDHEN, CDR2 SYDVKM. The CDR3 loop is CASSPRIRRDEQFF. The CDR3 region has the DNA TGTGCCAGCAGTCCTCGGATTCGGCGGGATGAGCAGTTCTTC.

Comment on this clonotype: This could be a read error, since a much larger clone is one nucleotide away. The genes are TRBV20-1 and TRBJ2-5; D is possibly TRBD2 (5 bases). Germline assignment: CDR1 DFQATT and CDR2 SNEGSKA (reference sequence). The CDR3 covers 12 residues. The DNA for the CDR3 is TGCAGTGCTAAGACTATACAAGAGACCCCGTACTTC. It yields the protein CSAKTIQETPYF.

The chain uses TRBV7-2 and TRBJ2-1; 7 bases fit TRBD2. CDR3 length equals 16 residues. The germline gives CDR1 SGHTA, CDR2 FQGNSA. The V segment lost 5 bases and the J segment 8 bases; nucleotides outside the gene matches: 15. CDR3 residues: CASSARPQGGRDEQFF. DNA of the CDR3: TGTGCCAGCAGCGCCAGACCTCAGGGAGGGAGGGATGAGCAGTTCTTC.

The rearrangement links TRBV12-3 or TRBV12-4 to TRBJ2-2; possible D gene TRBD2, 6 bases. CDR3 length: 17 residues. The CDR3 sequence is CAGRGEAREGGTGELFF. Written as DNA, the CDR3 is TGTGCTGGTCGAGGGGAGGCCCGAGAAGGTGGGACCGGGGAGCTGTTTTTT.

The chain joins TRBV7-2 to TRBJ2-3; D possibly corresponds to TRBD2 (6 bases). This CDR3 is built from 16 residues. Trimming left V 6 bases short and J 2 bases short, with 18 bases between. Germline CDR1 SGHTA, CDR2 FQGNSA. The CDR3, as DNA: TGTGCCAGCAGACTAGCAGGAGTGGACCCCACAGATACGCAGTATTTT. This gives the protein CASRLAGVDPTDTQYF.

This clonotype was seen at least ten times. The chain employs TRBV13 and TRBJ2-1, with a possible D match to TRBD2 (7 bases). The CDR3 contains 13 residues. The germline gives CDR1 PRHDT, CDR2 FYEKMQ (reference sequence). The V end was cut by 7 bases, the J end by 13 bases, with 20 bases between. The CDR3 DNA reads as TGTGCCAGCACCCTAGGGGGGAGGGGAGCACAGTTCTTC. Its protein is CASTLGGRGAQFF.

This clonotype was counted many times. The V call is TRBV19, the J call TRBJ1-2; D is ambiguous. This CDR3 spans 12 amino acids. CDR1 LNHDA and CDR2 SQIVND come from the germline V gene (reference sequence). V shed 3 bases and J shed 7 bases, with 9 bases lying between them. The CDR3 here is CASSMAASGYTF. The CDR3, as DNA: TGTGCCAGTAGTATGGCAGCTAGTGGCTACACCTTC.

In its sample, this clonotype was seen a few times. Just one base apart from a much larger clone, this may be a read error. This chain links TRBV5-6 with TRBJ2-7; D possibly corresponds to TRBD2 (5 bases). The CDR3 runs to 16 residues. V was clipped by 0 bases and J by 1 base, with 14 bases between them. Germline V gives CDR1 SGHDT, CDR2 YYEEEE. The CDR3 DNA reads TGTGCCAGCAGCTTGGTTGGCGCGGTAGCGTCCTACGAGCAGTACTTC. As protein: CASSLVGAVASYEQYF.

The chain carries TRBV13 and TRBJ1-6; 7 bases fit TRBD1. Germline V gene lookup returns CDR1 PRHDT and CDR2 FYEKMQ (reference sequence). This CDR3 has 14 residues. J was trimmed by 9 bases and V by 10 bases; bases with no gene match: 12. CDR3 in DNA: TGTGCCATAGACCGGTCCGGGACAGCTTCACCCCTCCACTTT. Translated, it gives CAIDRSGTASPLHF. The full variable domain, with the rest looked up from reference TRBV13 and TRBJ1-6, is AAGVIQSPRHLIKEKRETATLKCYPIPRHDTVYWYQQGPGQDPQFLISFYEKMQSDKGSIPDRFSAQQFSDYHSELNMSSLELGDSALYFCAIDRSGTASPLHFGNGTRLTVT.

V and J are TRBV19 and TRBJ1-5; a possible D gene is TRBD1 (6 bases). This CDR3 comprises 16 residues. V gave up 8 bases and J gave up 5 bases, with 22 bases separating them. The germline CDR1 and CDR2 sequences are LNHDA and SQIVND (reference sequence). DNA of the CDR3: TGTGCCAGTGCTATCCTACAGGGAAGAAGGGATCAGCCCCAGCATTTT. It specifies CASAILQGRRDQPQHF.

Of note for this clonotype: This CDR3 fails to terminate in the conserved phenylalanine or tryptophan, so it likely reflects a read error. The rearrangement joins TRBV7-7 to TRBJ2-7; 11 nucleotides line up with TRBD2. In germline, CDR1 is SSHAT, CDR2 FNYEAQ (reference sequence). This CDR3 has 14 residues. This CDR3 reads CASSITGTSGEQYH. DNA for the CDR3: TGTGCTAGCAGCATAACCGGGACTAGCGGCGAGCAGTACCAC.

This clonotype was found a few times. It may be a read error: a sequence one base away is much more abundant. CDR3 sequence (DNA): TGTGCCATCAGTACTTGGACAGCCGCTAGAAACACCATATATTTT. It is translated as CAISTWTAARNTIYF. V gene TRBV10-3 combines with J gene TRBJ1-3; maybe TRBD1 (6 bases). Trimming stripped 5 bases from V and 5 bases from J, with 16 bases between. The CDR3 extends over 15 amino acids. The germline gives CDR1 ENHRY, CDR2 SYGVKD.

This rearrangement joins TRBV20-1 to TRBJ2-3; TRBD1 aligns across 7 bases. This CDR3 is built from 14 residues. Germline-derived CDR1 and CDR2 are DFQATT and SNEGSKA (reference sequence). The V and J ends lost 4 bases and 8 bases, in that order; junction bases with no gene match: 12. The chain's CDR3 is CSAINTGVASTQYF. In nucleotides, the CDR3 is TGCAGTGCTATAAATACAGGGGTTGCCTCTACGCAGTATTTT.

This clonotype occurred many times. The rearrangement joins TRBV5-1 to TRBJ2-7, with 10 bases identical to TRBD1. The germline gives CDR1 SGHRS, CDR2 YFSETQ. The CDR3 covers 15 residues. Trimming cost V 3 bases and J 6 bases; bases outside gene matches: 9. CDR3 in DNA: TGCGCCAGCAGCTCCGCACTGGGGACAGGGGTCGAGCAGTACTTC. Its translation is CASSSALGTGVEQYF.

V and J are TRBV20-1 and TRBJ1-6, with a tentative D call TRBD1 (5 bases). The CDR3 spans 14 residues. The V end lost 8 bases, the J end lost 7 bases, and 18 bases lay between the germline ends. From germline, CDR1 is DFQATT and CDR2 SNEGSKA (reference sequence). The CDR3 DNA is TGCAGTTACGACTGGGACGGTGTGAATTCACCCCTCCACTTT. Amino acids: CSYDWDGVNSPLHF.

This clonotype was seen ten or more times. V gene TRBV7-9 combines with J gene TRBJ2-3, with TRBD2 identical over 12 bases. Trimming removed 5 bases from V and 3 bases from J; junction bases left unmatched: 15. This CDR3 region has 19 residues. From germline, CDR1 is SEHNR and CDR2 FQNEAQ (reference sequence). The CDR3 coding sequence is TGTGCCAGCAGCCGACTAGCGGGAGTTTGGCGAGGTGAGACAGATACGCAGTATTTT. It translates to CASSRLAGVWRGETDTQYF.

This clonotype appeared a few times. A clone one base away is much larger, so this may be a read error. This likely comes from a read error, as the CDR3 has no conserved phenylalanine or tryptophan at its end. As DNA, the CDR3 is TGTGCCAGCAGCACTCCTGATAGGGATTACAATGAGCAGTTCCTC. It specifies CASSTPDRDYNEQFL. The V and J genes are TRBV9 and TRBJ2-1; D ambiguous. CDR1 SGDLS and CDR2 YYNGEE come from the germline V gene. There are 15 residues in the CDR3. The V and J ends lost 4 bases and 4 bases respectively, with 15 bases between them.

This clonotype was counted only a few times. The chain uses TRBV9 and TRBJ1-6, with D perhaps TRBD1 (5 bases). CDR1 is SGDLS, CDR2 YYNGEE, per germline. CDR3 length: 15 amino acids. V gave up 3 bases and J gave up 6 bases, with 13 bases separating them. The CDR3 DNA sequence: TGTGCCAGCAGCGCGGTGGGGCTGATTAATTCACCCCTCCACTTT. Translation: CASSAVGLINSPLHF.

V usage is TRBV18 and J usage is TRBJ1-1; TRBD1 aligns across 9 bases. CDR1 and CDR2 (germline): KGHSH, LQKENI. The V segment lost 1 base and the J segment 0 bases; nucleotides outside the gene matches: 0. The CDR3 is made up of 15 amino acids. CDR3 in DNA: TGTGCCAGCTCACCACGGGACAGGGTGAACACTGAAGCTTTCTTT. Protein sequence: CASSPRDRVNTEAFF. Filled out from reference TRBV18 and TRBJ1-1, the complete variable domain reads NAGVMQNPRHLVRRRGQEARLRCSPMKGHSHVYWYRQLPEEGLKFMVYLQKENIIDESGMPKERFSAEFPKEGPSILRIQQVVRGDSAAYFCASSPRDRVNTEAFFGQGTRLTVV.

This clonotype has at least ten counts. This chain uses TRBV9 with TRBJ2-7, with 7 bases lining up with TRBD2. V shed 4 bases and J 1 base; nucleotides not matched to a gene: 11. Germline loops: CDR1 SGDLS, CDR2 YYNGEE. The CDR3 is 16 amino acids. CDR3 amino acids: CASSPQVGLGSYEQYF. The CDR3 bases are TGTGCCAGCAGCCCCCAGGTAGGACTAGGATCCTACGAGCAGTACTTC.

The rearrangement links TRBV18 to TRBJ2-7; the D gene is possibly TRBD1 (6 bases). The V end lost 2 bases, the J end lost 3 bases, and 17 bases lay between the germline ends. The CDR3 extends over 16 amino acids. Germline CDR1 is KGHSH and CDR2 is LQKENI. CDR3 coding DNA: TGTGCCAGCTCACCAACGGACAGTCGGGGCCACTACGAGCAGTACTTC. It is translated as CASSPTDSRGHYEQYF.

This clonotype was seen repeatedly, ten times or more. The gene calls are TRBV7-2 and TRBJ2-5, with 8 bases lining up with TRBD1. Germline loops: CDR1 SGHTA, CDR2 FQGNSA. The CDR3 sequence is 14 residues long. J lost 1 base, V lost 6 bases, and 4 bases had no gene match. CDR3 in DNA: TGTGCCAGCAGATCACAGGGGGGCCAAGAGACCCAGTACTTC. Protein sequence: CASRSQGGQETQYF. The whole variable domain, filled in from reference TRBV7-2 and TRBJ2-5, reads GAGVSQSPSNKVTEKGKDVELRCDPISGHTALYWYRQSLGQGLEFLIYFQGNSAPDKSGLPSDRFSAERTGGSVSTLTIQRTQQEDSAVYLCASRSQGGQETQYFGPGTRLLVL.